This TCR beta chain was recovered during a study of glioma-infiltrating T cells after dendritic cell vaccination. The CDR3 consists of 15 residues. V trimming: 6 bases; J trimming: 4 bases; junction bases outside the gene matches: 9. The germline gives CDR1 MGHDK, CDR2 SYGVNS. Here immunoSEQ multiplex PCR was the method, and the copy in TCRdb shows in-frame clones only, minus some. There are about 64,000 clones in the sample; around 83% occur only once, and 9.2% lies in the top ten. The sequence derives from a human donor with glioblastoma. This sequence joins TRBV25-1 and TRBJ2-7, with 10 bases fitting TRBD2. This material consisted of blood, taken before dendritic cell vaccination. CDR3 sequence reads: CASSGRAGLAYEQYF. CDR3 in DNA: TGTGCCAGCAGCGGTAGGGCGGGACTAGCGTACGAGCAGTACTTC.